This TCR beta chain was retrieved from a study of T-cell memory formation after mild COVID-19. Trimming stripped 5 bases from V and 6 bases from J, with 14 bases between. Germline assignment: CDR1 SGHTA and CDR2 FQGNSA. The CDR3 totals 13 residues. TCRdb reanalysed the 5' RACE reads using MiXCR and keeps one entry per CDR3 protein. The sample lists about 340,000 distinct CDR3 sequences; more than 15% were seen once. The chain links TRBV7-2 to TRBJ2-7, with D perhaps TRBD1 or TRBD2 (5 bases each). The sequenced material came from PBMCs or a T cell subset sorted from them (not recorded which). The source of this sequence is a man aged 18 to 29 who had mild COVID-19 (a few samples of this study predate the infection). Cell type and time point are not known. The CDR3 is CASSQPGQPEQYF. CDR3 DNA: TGTGCCAGCAGCCAACCGGGGCAGCCCGAGCAGTACTTC.